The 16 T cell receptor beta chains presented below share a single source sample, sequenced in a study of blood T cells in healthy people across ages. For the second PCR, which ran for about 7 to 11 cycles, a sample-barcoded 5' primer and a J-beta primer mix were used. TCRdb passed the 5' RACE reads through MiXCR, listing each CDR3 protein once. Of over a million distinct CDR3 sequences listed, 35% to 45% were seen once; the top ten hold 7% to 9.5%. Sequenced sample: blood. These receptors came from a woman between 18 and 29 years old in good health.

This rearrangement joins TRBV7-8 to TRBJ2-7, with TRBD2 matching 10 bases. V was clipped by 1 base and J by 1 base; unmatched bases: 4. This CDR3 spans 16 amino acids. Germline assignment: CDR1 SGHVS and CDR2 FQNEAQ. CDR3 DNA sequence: TGTGCCAGCAGCTTAGGTCATAGCGGGAGGTCCTACGAGCAGTACTTC. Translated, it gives CASSLGHSGRSYEQYF.

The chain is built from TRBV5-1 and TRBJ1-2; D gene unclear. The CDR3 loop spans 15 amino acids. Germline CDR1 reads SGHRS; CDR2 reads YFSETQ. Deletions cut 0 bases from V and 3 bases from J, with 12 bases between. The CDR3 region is CASSLVAAPHYGYTF. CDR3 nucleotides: TGCGCCAGCAGCTTGGTGGCAGCCCCGCACTATGGCTACACCTTC. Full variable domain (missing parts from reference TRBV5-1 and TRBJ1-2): KAGVTQTPRYLIKTRGQQVTLSCSPISGHRSVSWYQQTPGQGLQFLFEYFSETQRNKGNFPGRFSGRQFSNSRSEMNVSTLELGDSALYLCASSLVAAPHYGYTFGSGTRLTVV.

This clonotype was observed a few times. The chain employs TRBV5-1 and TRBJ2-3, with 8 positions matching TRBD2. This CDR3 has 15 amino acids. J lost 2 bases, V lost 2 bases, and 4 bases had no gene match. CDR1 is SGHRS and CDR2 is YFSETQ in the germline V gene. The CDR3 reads CASSFSGLDTDTQYF. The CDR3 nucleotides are TGCGCCAGCAGCTTCTCGGGACTAGACACAGATACGCAGTATTTT.

CDR3 amino acids: CSAREAGDQGYTF. DNA for the CDR3: TGCAGTGCTAGAGAAGCCGGGGACCAGGGCTACACCTTC. This chain links TRBV20-1 with TRBJ1-2; the D gene is possibly TRBD1 (5 bases). Deletions cut 0 bases from V and 8 bases from J, with 13 bases between. CDR1 DFQATT and CDR2 SNEGSKA come from the germline V gene (reference sequence). The CDR3 spans 13 residues.

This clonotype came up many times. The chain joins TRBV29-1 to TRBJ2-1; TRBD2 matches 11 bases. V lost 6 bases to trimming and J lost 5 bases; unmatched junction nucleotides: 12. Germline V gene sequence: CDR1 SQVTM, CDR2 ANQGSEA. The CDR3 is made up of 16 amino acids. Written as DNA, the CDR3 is TGCAGCGTCCGCCTTACTAGCGGGAGTTCCCACAATGAGCAGTTCTTC. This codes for CSVRLTSGSSHNEQFF.

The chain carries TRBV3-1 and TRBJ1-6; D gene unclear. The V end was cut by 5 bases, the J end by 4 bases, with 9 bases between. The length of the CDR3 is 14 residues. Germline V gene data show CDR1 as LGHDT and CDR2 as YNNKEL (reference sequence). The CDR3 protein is CASSWETYNSPLHF. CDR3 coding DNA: TGTGCCAGCAGCTGGGAAACGTATAATTCACCCCTCCACTTT.

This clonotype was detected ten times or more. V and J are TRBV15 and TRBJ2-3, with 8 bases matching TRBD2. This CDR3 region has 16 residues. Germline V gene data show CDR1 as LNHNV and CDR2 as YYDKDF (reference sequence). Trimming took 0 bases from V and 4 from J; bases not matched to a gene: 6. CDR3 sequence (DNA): TGTGCCACCAGCAGAGATCCCGGGAGGGGTTCAGATACGCAGTATTTT. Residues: CATSRDPGRGSDTQYF.

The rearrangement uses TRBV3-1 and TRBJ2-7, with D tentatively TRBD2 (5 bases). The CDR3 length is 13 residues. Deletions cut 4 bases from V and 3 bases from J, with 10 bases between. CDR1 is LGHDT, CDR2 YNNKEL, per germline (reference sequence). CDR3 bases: TGTGCCAGCAGCCCTAGCTTCAGCTACGAGCAGTACTTC. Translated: CASSPSFSYEQYF.

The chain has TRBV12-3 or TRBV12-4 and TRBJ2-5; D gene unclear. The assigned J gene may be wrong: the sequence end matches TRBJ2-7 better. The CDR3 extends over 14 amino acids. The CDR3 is CASSLGGVSVEQYF. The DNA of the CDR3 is TGTGCCAGCAGTTTAGGCGGCGTCTCCGTCGAGCAGTACTTC.

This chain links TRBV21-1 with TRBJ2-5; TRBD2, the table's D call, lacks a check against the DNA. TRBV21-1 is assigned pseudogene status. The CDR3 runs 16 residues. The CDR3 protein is CASSVPGLEAEGTQYF. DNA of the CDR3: TGTGCCAGCAGCGTCCCGGGACTAGAGGCAGAGGGGACCCAGTACTTC.

CDR3: CAISESIKVGRVDQPQHF. In DNA form, the CDR3 reads TGTGCCATCAGTGAGTCTATAAAGGTGGGCAGGGTAGATCAGCCCCAGCATTTT. The genes are TRBV10-3 and TRBJ1-5; D may be TRBD1 (5 bases). V gave up 0 bases and J gave up 5 bases, with 20 bases separating them. Germline V gene data show CDR1 as ENHRY and CDR2 as SYGVKD. The CDR3 runs 18 residues.

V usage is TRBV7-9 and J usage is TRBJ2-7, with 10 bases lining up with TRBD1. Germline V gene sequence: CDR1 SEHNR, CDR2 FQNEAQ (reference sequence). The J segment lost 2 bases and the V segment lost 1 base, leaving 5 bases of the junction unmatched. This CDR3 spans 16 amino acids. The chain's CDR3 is CASSLVRQGAAYEQYF. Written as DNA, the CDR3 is TGTGCCAGCAGCTTAGTGCGACAGGGGGCGGCCTACGAGCAGTACTTC.

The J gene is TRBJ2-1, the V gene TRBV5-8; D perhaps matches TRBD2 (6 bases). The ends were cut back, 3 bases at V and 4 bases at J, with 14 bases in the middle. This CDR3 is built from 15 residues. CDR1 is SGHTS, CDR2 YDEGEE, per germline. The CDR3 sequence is CASSWGDGRYNEQFF. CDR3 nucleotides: TGTGCCAGCAGCTGGGGGGACGGGCGGTACAATGAGCAGTTCTTC.

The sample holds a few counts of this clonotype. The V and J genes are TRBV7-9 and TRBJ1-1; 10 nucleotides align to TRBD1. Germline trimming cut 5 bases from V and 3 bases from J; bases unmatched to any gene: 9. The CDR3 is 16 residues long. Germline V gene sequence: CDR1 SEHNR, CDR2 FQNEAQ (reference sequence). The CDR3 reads CASSQDQGQGYTEAFF. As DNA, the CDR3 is TGTGCCAGCAGCCAAGACCAGGGACAGGGGTACACTGAAGCTTTCTTT.

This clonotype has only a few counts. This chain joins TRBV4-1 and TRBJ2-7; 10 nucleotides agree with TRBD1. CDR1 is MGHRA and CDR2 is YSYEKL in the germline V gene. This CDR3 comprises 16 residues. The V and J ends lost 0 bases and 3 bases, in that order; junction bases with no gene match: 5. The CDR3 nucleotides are TGCGCCAGCAGCCAAGATGTGGGACAGGGGATCTACGAGCAGTACTTC. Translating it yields CASSQDVGQGIYEQYF.

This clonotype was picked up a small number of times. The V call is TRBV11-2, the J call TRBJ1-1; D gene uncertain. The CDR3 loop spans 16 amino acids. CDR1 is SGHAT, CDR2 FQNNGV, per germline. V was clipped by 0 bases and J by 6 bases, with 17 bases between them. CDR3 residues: CASSLDRRRAGAEAFF. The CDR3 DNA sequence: TGTGCCAGCAGCTTAGATCGTCGTAGGGCCGGGGCTGAAGCTTTCTTT. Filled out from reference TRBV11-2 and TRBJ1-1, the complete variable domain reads EAGVAQSPRYKIIEKRQSVAFWCNPISGHATLYWYQQILGQGPKLLIQFQNNGVVDDSQLPKDRFSAERLKGVDSTLKIQPAKLEDSAVYLCASSLDRRRAGAEAFFGQGTRLTVV.